Below, one T cell receptor (beta chain) is given with its context. The people who gave samples were healthy Caucasians from Russia, aged about 6 to 95. Primers used in a second PCR of about 7 to 12 cycles were a sample-barcoded 5' primer and a J-beta primer mix. TCRdb processed the 5' RACE reads anew with MiXCR; each CDR3 protein has one entry. The sample has just under 900,000 distinct CDR3 sequences, 25% to 35% seen once. The data stem from a study of blood T cells in healthy people across ages. Sequenced sample: blood. This clonotype was sampled from a woman of 80 years or more in good health.

The chain's CDR3 is CASSPSGGGGFYYGYTF. As DNA, the CDR3 is TGTGCCAGCAGTCCCTCGGGGGGCGGCGGCTTCTACTATGGCTACACCTTC. The gene calls are TRBV6-6 and TRBJ1-2; D is possibly TRBD1 (6 bases). CDR1 and CDR2 from the germline V gene are MNHNY and SVGAGI (reference sequence). Trimming removed 5 bases from V and 3 bases from J, with 22 bases in between. The CDR3 contains 17 residues.